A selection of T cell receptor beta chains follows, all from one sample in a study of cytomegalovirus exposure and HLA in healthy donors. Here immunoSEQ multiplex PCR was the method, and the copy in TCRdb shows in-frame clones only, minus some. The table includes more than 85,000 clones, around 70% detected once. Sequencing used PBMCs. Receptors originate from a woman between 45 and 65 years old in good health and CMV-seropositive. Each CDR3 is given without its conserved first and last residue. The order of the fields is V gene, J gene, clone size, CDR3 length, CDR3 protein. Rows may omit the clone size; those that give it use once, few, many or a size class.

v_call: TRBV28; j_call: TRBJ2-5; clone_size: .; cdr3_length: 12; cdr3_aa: ASRSGLAVETQY
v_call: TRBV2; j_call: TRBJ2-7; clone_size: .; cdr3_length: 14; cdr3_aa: ASGRPRGQGPNEQY
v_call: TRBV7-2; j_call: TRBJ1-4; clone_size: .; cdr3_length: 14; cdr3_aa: ASSRNRGRGNEKLF
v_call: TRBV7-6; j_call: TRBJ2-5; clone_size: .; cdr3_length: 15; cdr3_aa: ASRRTQASGPQETQY
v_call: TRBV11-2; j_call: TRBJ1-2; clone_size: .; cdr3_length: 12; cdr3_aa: ASSLLQGLYGYT
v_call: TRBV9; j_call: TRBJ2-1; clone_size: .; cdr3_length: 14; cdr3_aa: ASSVEAGISYNEQF
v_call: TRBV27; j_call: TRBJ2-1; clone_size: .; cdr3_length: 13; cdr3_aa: ASSPSGSGDNEQF
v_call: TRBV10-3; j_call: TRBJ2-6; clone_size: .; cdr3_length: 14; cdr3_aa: AISESGLRGANVLT
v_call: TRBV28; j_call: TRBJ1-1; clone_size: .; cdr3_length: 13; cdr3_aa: ASSWGTTGNTEAF
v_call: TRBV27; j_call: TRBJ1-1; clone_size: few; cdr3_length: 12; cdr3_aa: ASSLRPGWTEAF
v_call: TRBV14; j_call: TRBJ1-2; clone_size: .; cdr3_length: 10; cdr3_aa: ASSQESWRTS
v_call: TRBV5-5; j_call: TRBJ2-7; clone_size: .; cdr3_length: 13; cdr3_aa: ASSLYGTGQFEQY
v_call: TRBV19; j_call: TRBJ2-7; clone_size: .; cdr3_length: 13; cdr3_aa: ASSIPTSGRHEQY
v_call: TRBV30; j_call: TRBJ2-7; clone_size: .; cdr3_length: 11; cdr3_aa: APRTSGTYEQY
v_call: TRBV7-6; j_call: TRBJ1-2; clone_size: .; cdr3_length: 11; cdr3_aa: ASSSVGGYGYT
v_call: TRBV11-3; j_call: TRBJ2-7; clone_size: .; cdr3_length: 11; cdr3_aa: ASSRSGAYEQY
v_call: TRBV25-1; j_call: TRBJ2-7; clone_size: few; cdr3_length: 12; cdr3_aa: ASSKDRRTDEQY
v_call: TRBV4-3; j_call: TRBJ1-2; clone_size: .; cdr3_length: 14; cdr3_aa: ASSQDRAGGRYGYT
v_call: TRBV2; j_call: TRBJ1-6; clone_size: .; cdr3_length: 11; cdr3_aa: ASTGGYNSPLH
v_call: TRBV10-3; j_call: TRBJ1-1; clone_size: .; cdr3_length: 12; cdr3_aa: AISESRSNTEAF
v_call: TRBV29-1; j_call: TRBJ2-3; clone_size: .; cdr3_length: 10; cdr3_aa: SAPVSADTQY
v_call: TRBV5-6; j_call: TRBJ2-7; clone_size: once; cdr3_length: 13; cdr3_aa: ASSLGLAGGSEQY
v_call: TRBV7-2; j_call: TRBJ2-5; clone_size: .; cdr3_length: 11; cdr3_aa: ASSPGGGGTQY
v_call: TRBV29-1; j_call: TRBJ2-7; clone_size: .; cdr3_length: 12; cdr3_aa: SVEVQGLAGEVS
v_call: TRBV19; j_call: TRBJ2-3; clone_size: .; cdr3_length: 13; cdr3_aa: ASSGGGRSTDTQY
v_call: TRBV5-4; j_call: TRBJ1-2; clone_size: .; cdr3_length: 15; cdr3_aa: ASSSQLRGTGSYGYT
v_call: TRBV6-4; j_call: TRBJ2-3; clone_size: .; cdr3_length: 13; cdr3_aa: ASSQQGALGDTQY
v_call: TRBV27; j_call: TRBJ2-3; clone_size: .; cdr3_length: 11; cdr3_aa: ASMGRFTDTQY
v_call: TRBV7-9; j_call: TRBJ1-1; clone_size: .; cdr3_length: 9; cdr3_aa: SSSRGTEAF
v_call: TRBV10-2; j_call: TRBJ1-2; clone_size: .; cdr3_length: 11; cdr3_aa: ASSESQGKGYT
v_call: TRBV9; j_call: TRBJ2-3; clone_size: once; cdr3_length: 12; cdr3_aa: ASSVGQGAYTQY
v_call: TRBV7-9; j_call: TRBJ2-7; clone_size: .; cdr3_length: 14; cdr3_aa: ASSLRPGRGDYEQY
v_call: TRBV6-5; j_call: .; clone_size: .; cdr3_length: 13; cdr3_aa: ASSRLAEHSYEQY
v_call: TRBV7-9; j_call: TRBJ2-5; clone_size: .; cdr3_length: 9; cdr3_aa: ASSSQETQY
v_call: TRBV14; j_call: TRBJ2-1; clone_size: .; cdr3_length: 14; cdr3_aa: ASSQSFSLPYNEQF
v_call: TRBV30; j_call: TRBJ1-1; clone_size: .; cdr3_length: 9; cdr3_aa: AWSIDSEAF
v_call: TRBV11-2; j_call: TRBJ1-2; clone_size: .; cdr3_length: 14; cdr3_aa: ATREGQGRYNYGYT
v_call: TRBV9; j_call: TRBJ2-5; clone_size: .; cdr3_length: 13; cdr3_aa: ASSVHGGAQETQY
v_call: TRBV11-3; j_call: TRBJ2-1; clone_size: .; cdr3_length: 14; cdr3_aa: ASSPVGAGGFNEQF
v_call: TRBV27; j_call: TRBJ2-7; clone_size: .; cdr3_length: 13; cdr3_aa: ASSPAGRVSYEQY
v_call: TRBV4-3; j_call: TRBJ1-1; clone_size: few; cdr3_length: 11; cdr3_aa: ASSQLMNTEAF
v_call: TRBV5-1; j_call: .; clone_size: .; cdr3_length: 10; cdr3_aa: ASSQIGDEQF
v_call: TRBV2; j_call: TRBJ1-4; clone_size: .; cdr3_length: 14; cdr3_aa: ASSEYGVSTNEKLF